This entry describes one TCR beta chain. Ten or more counts support this clonotype. Its specific antigen is unknown. The record has no base qualities; no much larger clone is one base away. Instrument used: Illumina HiSeq 1500. Using fastp at Q25 and MiXCR, TCRdb reprocessed the public reads and kept productive beta chains. Rows with a matching CDR3 protein are joined into one entry that keeps the most common DNA and genes. The sample table records 300,000 or so distinct CDR3 sequences; around 10% of these occur just once. The top ten constitute around 2.4% of the sample. These data are taken from a study of T cell repertoires in cytomegalovirus infection (dated by TCRdb to the late 2010s). Regarding the study in general: Donor HLA type was relevant to the analysis, as public TCR beta signatures indicated carriage of CMV infection together with the matching HLA type.

As encoded in the germline V gene, CDR1 is MNHEY while CDR2 is SVGAGI. V is reduced by 0 bases and J by 5 bases, leaving a spacing of 7 bases between them. The CDR3 spans 13 residues, from the cysteine through the phenylalanine. CDR3 DNA only is kept here, 39 bases in frame from base 1. Study-level results and caveats: The ex vivo response was dominated by HLA-C-restricted CMV-specific TCR beta clonotypes, and the single most frequent clonotype in two of eight donors was supplied by these HLA-C-restricted clonotypes. Cumulative frequency of public TCR beta family members discriminated carriers of CMV infection plus the relevant HLA type in this cohort and an independent approximately 370-donor cohort.

Sequenced sample: PBMCs. The rearranged segments are TRBV6-5 and TRBJ2-5, with the D gene too uncertain to name. This receptor was identified in a human donor in good health (CMV status not recorded). Some clones in this sample may be carry-over from other donors' samples. The CDR3 corresponds to CASSYSRRETQYF. Here is the DNA: TGTGCCAGCAGTTACTCTCGGCGGGAGACCCAGTACTTC.